Below, one TCR beta chain is given with its context. The data belong to a study of T cells after somatic rescue of genetic block. Only in-frame clones appear in the TCRdb table, and some are missing; sequencing was by immunoSEQ multiplex PCR. The table records around 100,000 clones, 75% to 95% of them present only once. V shed 3 bases, J shed 7 bases, and the junction held 12 bases outside the gene matches. The CDR3 has 17 residues. The germline V gene has CDR1 SGHTA and CDR2 FQGNSA. The sequence derives from a woman in her late teens or twenties. Input material: peripheral blood mononuclear cells (PBMCs). This chain uses TRBV7-2 with TRBJ2-1; TRBD2 matches at 10 bases. CDR3 amino acids: CASSFMTSGRQGNEQFF. The DNA for the CDR3 is TGTGCCAGCAGCTTTATGACTAGCGGGCGACAGGGAAATGAGCAGTTCTTC.